This T cell receptor (beta chain) is from a study of blood T cells in healthy people across ages. Regarding the study as a whole: Per million T cells, the diversity of TCR beta decreased roughly linearly as age advanced.

This clonotype was seen only a few times. What it recognizes is unknown. Healthy Russian Caucasian donors spanned ages about 6 to 95 years. Samples each had at least 5 micrograms of total RNA extracted. PCR was performed a second time for roughly 7 to 12 cycles using a sample-barcoded 5' primer and a J-beta primer mix. The yield of each sample was at least 3 million CDR3-containing paired-end reads. TCRdb reprocessed the 5' RACE reads via MiXCR and lists one record per CDR3 protein. The sample lists around 1,700,000 distinct CDR3 sequences, under 30% occurring once. The germline V and J ends were trimmed by 6 bases and 7 bases, with 13 bases remaining between them. This CDR3 spans 12 amino acids.

This sequence originates from a woman aged 25 to 39 in good health. What was sequenced was blood. The chain is built from TRBV12-3 or TRBV12-4 and TRBJ2-7; maybe TRBD2 (6 bases). Here the CDR3 reads CASRSAREEQYF. The CDR3 coding sequence is TGTGCCAGCAGGTCGGCTCGGGAGGAGCAGTACTTC.